One sample yielded the 29 T cell receptor beta chains listed below, sequenced in a study of blood T cell repertoires in COVID-19. Libraries were prepared by immunoSEQ multiplex PCR; TCRdb keeps only in-frame clonotypes and omits some of them. The table lists more than 400,000 clones, 87% of them singletons. Material: PBMCs or T cells enriched from blood (not recorded which). The source of these receptors is a woman aged 18 to 35 who had recovered from COVID-19.

The CDR3 DNA is TGTGCCAGCAGCTTTGGGACAGCTCAAGAGACCCAGTACTTC. As protein: CASSFGTAQETQYF. The chain has TRBV7-2 and TRBJ2-5, with 7 bases identical to TRBD1. The ends lost 3 bases at V and 2 bases at J; junction bases unmatched: 3. Germline loops: CDR1 SGHTA, CDR2 FQGNSA. The CDR3 loop spans 14 amino acids.

The chain couples TRBV12-3 or TRBV12-4 to TRBJ2-5; D is unclear. V was trimmed by 2 bases and J by 7 bases, leaving 11 bases between them. This CDR3 has 13 residues. The CDR3 nucleotides are TGTGCCAGCAGTTTATCCACGCACGGGACCCAGTACTTC. Protein: CASSLSTHGTQYF.

V gene TRBV30 combines with J gene TRBJ1-1, with D tentatively TRBD1 (5 bases). V was shortened by 1 base and J by 1 base, with 10 bases between the two germline ends. The CDR3 is 14 residues long. In germline, CDR1 is GTSNPN, CDR2 SVGIG (reference sequence). The CDR3, as DNA: TGTGCCTGGAGTGGTTTTGGACAGAACACTGAAGCTTTCTTT. As protein: CAWSGFGQNTEAFF.

The chain's CDR3 is CASSQGQGREKLFF. The CDR3 nucleotides read TGTGCCAGCAGCCAGGGACAGGGCCGCGAAAAACTGTTTTTT. This sequence joins TRBV7-9 and TRBJ1-4; the match to TRBD1 covers 9 bases. The V and J ends lost 5 bases and 8 bases, in that order; junction bases with no gene match: 6. Germline V gene lookup returns CDR1 SEHNR and CDR2 FQNEAQ (reference sequence). The CDR3 contains 14 residues.

CDR3 nucleotide sequence: TGTGCCAGCAGCTTGGCCGGGACAGGGGTCTATAATTCACCCCTCCACTTT. As protein: CASSLAGTGVYNSPLHF. The chain is built from TRBV5-4 and TRBJ1-6, with 10 bases identical to TRBD1. CDR3 length: 17 amino acids. Germline CDR1 reads SGHNT; CDR2 reads YYREEE (reference sequence). Trimming removed 0 bases from V and 3 bases from J; junction bases left unmatched: 3.

V is TRBV4-1 and J is TRBJ1-2; the D gene is possibly TRBD1 (6 bases). This CDR3 comprises 14 residues. Trimming cost V 0 bases and J 8 bases, with 13 bases left between them. Germline CDR1 is MGHRA and CDR2 is YSYEKL. The CDR3 protein is CASSQESGVGGYTF. The CDR3 DNA sequence: TGCGCCAGCAGCCAAGAGTCAGGGGTGGGCGGCTACACCTTC.

The gene calls are TRBV27 and TRBJ1-6; TRBD1 might be the D (5 bases). There are 15 residues in the CDR3. Germline CDR1 is MNHEY and CDR2 is SMNVEV (reference sequence). V was cut by 4 bases and J by 7 bases, with 14 bases left in between. CDR3: CASSYRGTGNSPLHF. CDR3 coding DNA: TGTGCCAGCAGTTATCGCGGGACGGGGAATTCACCCCTCCACTTT.

V gene TRBV5-5 combines with J gene TRBJ2-3; TRBD2 matches at 8 bases. This CDR3 is 17 amino acids long. J lost 4 bases, V lost 0 bases, and 10 bases had no gene match. Germline V CDR1 and CDR2: SGHKS, YYEKEE (reference sequence). CDR3 amino acids: CASSLGGGPSVSDTQYF. The CDR3 DNA is TGTGCCAGCAGCTTGGGCGGGGGGCCTTCTGTGTCAGATACGCAGTATTTT.

This chain links TRBV11-2 with TRBJ1-1, with 7 bases matching TRBD1. The CDR3 extends over 14 amino acids. V shed 5 bases and J 4 bases; nucleotides not matched to a gene: 7. Germline loops: CDR1 SGHAT, CDR2 FQNNGV. The CDR3 spells CASSLNRGVTEAFF. The CDR3 nucleotides are TGTGCCAGCAGCCTTAACAGGGGAGTCACTGAAGCTTTCTTT.

The chain is built from TRBV29-1 and TRBJ2-2; tentative D call: TRBD1 (5 bases). The CDR3 length is 13 residues. Trimming removed 5 bases at V and 4 bases at J, with 11 bases between. Per the germline V gene, CDR1 is SQVTM and CDR2 is ANQGSEA. CDR3 region: CSVSKQVTGELFF. CDR3 nucleotides: TGCAGCGTTTCAAAACAGGTCACCGGGGAGCTGTTTTTT.

V usage is TRBV10-3 and J usage is TRBJ1-1; 7 bases line up with TRBD1. Trimming at V came to 10 bases and at J to 1 base, leaving 6 bases not matched to a gene. Germline V lookup: CDR1 ENHRY, CDR2 SYGVKD. The CDR3 contains 13 residues. CDR3 nucleotides: TGTGCCACGGCAAGGACAGGGAACACTGAAGCTTTCTTT. This gives the protein CATARTGNTEAFF.

CDR3 sequence (DNA): TGTGCCAGCAGTGACCCGGGAGAGACCCAGTACTTC. Its translation: CASSDPGETQYF. The chain links TRBV6-4 to TRBJ2-5; no clear D gene. CDR1 is MRHNA and CDR2 is SNTAGT in the germline V gene. Between the trimmed V and J ends, which lost 2 bases and 4 bases, there was a span of 5 bases. This CDR3 has 12 amino acids.

The chain employs TRBV7-2 and TRBJ1-2; 11 bases fit TRBD1. V lost 4 bases, J lost 7 bases, and 5 bases stayed unmatched. Germline values: CDR1 SGHTA, CDR2 FQGNSA. This CDR3 is 14 amino acids long. CDR3 protein: CASSSDRGLGGYTF. Here the CDR3 DNA reads TGTGCCAGCAGCTCGGACAGGGGGCTGGGTGGCTACACCTTC.

The chain joins TRBV18 to TRBJ1-6, with D hard to call. The CDR3 has 15 amino acids. Trimming left V 2 bases short and J 8 bases short, with 13 bases between. Germline V lookup: CDR1 KGHSH, CDR2 LQKENI. CDR3 in DNA: TGTGCCAGCTCACCATTGGAGGCTGGCCATTCACCCCTCCACTTT. The encoded protein is CASSPLEAGHSPLHF.

The rearrangement uses TRBV11-2 and TRBJ2-3, with D hard to call. Germline CDR1 SGHAT, CDR2 FQNNGV. Trimming stripped 6 bases from V and 1 base from J, with 8 bases between. The CDR3 has 13 residues. CDR3 DNA: TGTGCCAGCAGACTGCCCGGCACAGATACGCAGTATTTT. This translates into CASRLPGTDTQYF.

This sequence joins TRBV10-2 and TRBJ2-3; 7 nucleotides align to TRBD2. Germline trimming cut 0 bases from V and 2 bases from J; bases unmatched to any gene: 5. Germline V lookup: CDR1 WSHSY, CDR2 SAAADI. The CDR3 sequence is 16 residues long. The CDR3: CASSESRDYLTDTQYF. As DNA, the CDR3 is TGCGCCAGCAGTGAGTCCCGGGACTACCTCACAGATACGCAGTATTTT.

V gene TRBV6-5 combines with J gene TRBJ2-2; TRBD2 agrees at 12 bases. The ends lost 9 bases at V and 6 bases at J; junction bases unmatched: 5. Germline V gene lookup returns CDR1 MNHEY and CDR2 SVGAGI. The CDR3 is 14 residues long. CDR3 in DNA: TGTGCCAGTTACTCTAGCGGGGGGGCCGGGGAGCTGTTTTTT. Its translation is CASYSSGGAGELFF.

This chain links TRBV4-1 with TRBJ1-5, with TRBD1 matching 7 bases. The CDR3 is 16 residues long. The germline gives CDR1 MGHRA, CDR2 YSYEKL. V lost 0 bases and J lost 6; bases outside the gene matches: 8. The CDR3 loop reads CASSQEDRVAGQPQHF. In nucleotides, the CDR3 is TGCGCCAGCAGCCAAGAAGACAGGGTGGCGGGTCAGCCCCAGCATTTT.

A remark on this clone: Other DNA sequences in the same sample also yield this CDR3. The gene calls are TRBV30 and TRBJ1-1; D is unresolved. The CDR3 contains 11 residues. The germline gives CDR1 GTSNPN, CDR2 SVGIG (reference sequence). V gave up 3 bases and J gave up 0 bases, with 2 bases separating them. The CDR3 sequence: CAWSMNTEAFF. CDR3 coding DNA: TGTGCCTGGAGCATGAACACTGAAGCTTTCTTT.

The rearrangement joins TRBV7-6 to TRBJ1-4; TRBD1 matches 10 bases. Losses at the gene ends were 1 base for V and 8 bases for J; bases not matched to a gene: 4. The CDR3 totals 15 residues. Germline V lookup: CDR1 SGHVS, CDR2 FNYEAQ. The CDR3 here is CASSLGPGQGEKLFF. The CDR3 DNA follows: TGTGCCAGCAGCTTAGGGCCGGGACAGGGGGAAAAACTGTTTTTT.

A few counts support this clone. The rearrangement joins TRBV7-9 to TRBJ2-7, with TRBD1 identical over 9 bases. Trimming at V came to 3 bases and at J to 4 bases, leaving 7 bases not matched to a gene. The CDR3 loop spans 15 amino acids. Germline CDR1 SEHNR, CDR2 FQNEAQ (reference sequence). CDR3 DNA: TGTGCCAGCAGCTTTTCCGGGACAGGGTGGTACGAGCAGTACTTC. Encoded protein: CASSFSGTGWYEQYF.

In DNA form, the CDR3 reads TGTGCCAGCAGTGAAGTAAGGGGTACGGGAAACACCATATATTTT. Translated, it gives CASSEVRGTGNTIYF. The chain uses TRBV6-1 and TRBJ1-3; D is possibly TRBD1 (5 bases). The V and J ends lost 1 base and 4 bases respectively, with 11 bases between them. Germline V CDR1 and CDR2: MNHNS, SASEGT. The CDR3 covers 15 residues.

The rearrangement links TRBV7-9 to TRBJ1-6; D is undetermined. V dropped 5 bases and J dropped 10 bases, with 21 bases sitting between them. The CDR3 consists of 16 residues. The germline V gene encodes CDR1 SEHNR and CDR2 FQNEAQ (reference sequence). CDR3 nucleotide sequence: TGTGCCAGCAGCGCCGCCTTCGATCCCGGGAGGTCACCCCTCCACTTT. Its translation: CASSAAFDPGRSPLHF.

This chain joins TRBV7-8 and TRBJ2-3; 11 nucleotides match TRBD2. Germline V gene sequence: CDR1 SGHVS, CDR2 FQNEAQ. This CDR3 is 17 amino acids long. The junction had 7 bases not matched to a gene; V was cut back by 2 bases and J by 3 bases. The CDR3 DNA reads TGTGCCAGCAGCTTATACGGGACTAGCGGTTTTACAGATACGCAGTATTTT. Encoded protein: CASSLYGTSGFTDTQYF.

The rearrangement joins TRBV28 to TRBJ1-5, with TRBD1 matching over 9 bases. With V trimmed by 8 bases and J by 6 bases, 5 bases remained unmatched. The CDR3 length is 13 residues. CDR1 MDHEN and CDR2 SYDVKM come from the germline V gene. The CDR3 DNA reads as TGTGCCAGCGGGGGGACAGGGAGTCAGCCCCAGCATTTT. This encodes CASGGTGSQPQHF.

The chain combines TRBV5-1 with TRBJ2-2, with TRBD2 as a possible D gene (6 bases). The CDR3 has 14 residues. Deletions cut 0 bases from V and 11 bases from J, with 14 bases between. Germline loops: CDR1 SGHRS, CDR2 YFSETQ. The CDR3 loop is CASSLGQTAGELFF. The CDR3 nucleotides are TGCGCCAGCAGCTTGGGGCAAACTGCGGGAGAGCTGTTTTTT.

The V call is TRBV5-1, the J call TRBJ2-6; unclear D gene. The CDR3 consists of 17 residues. V dropped 4 bases and J dropped 1 base, with 15 bases sitting between them. CDR1 is SGHRS and CDR2 is YFSETQ in the germline V gene. CDR3 loop: CASSPRFQSSGANVLTF. The CDR3 nucleotides read TGCGCCAGCAGCCCCCGGTTCCAATCGTCTGGGGCCAACGTCCTGACTTTC.

This clone showed up just once. The chain uses TRBV28 and TRBJ2-1; the match to TRBD1 covers 7 bases. Germline V CDR1 and CDR2: MDHEN, SYDVKM. The CDR3 consists of 15 residues. V was clipped by 4 bases and J by 8 bases; unmatched bases: 11. In DNA, the CDR3 is TGTGCCAGCAGTTCCACCCGGACAGGCTTGGATGAGCAGTTCTTC. It translates to CASSSTRTGLDEQFF.

The V and J genes are TRBV18 and TRBJ1-1; no clear D gene. Germline-derived CDR1 and CDR2 are KGHSH and LQKENI. The CDR3 has 15 amino acids. V was trimmed by 4 bases and J by 0 bases, leaving 12 bases between them. The CDR3 is CASSREATLNTEAFF. The CDR3 coding sequence is TGTGCCAGCTCACGCGAGGCCACACTGAACACTGAAGCTTTCTTT.